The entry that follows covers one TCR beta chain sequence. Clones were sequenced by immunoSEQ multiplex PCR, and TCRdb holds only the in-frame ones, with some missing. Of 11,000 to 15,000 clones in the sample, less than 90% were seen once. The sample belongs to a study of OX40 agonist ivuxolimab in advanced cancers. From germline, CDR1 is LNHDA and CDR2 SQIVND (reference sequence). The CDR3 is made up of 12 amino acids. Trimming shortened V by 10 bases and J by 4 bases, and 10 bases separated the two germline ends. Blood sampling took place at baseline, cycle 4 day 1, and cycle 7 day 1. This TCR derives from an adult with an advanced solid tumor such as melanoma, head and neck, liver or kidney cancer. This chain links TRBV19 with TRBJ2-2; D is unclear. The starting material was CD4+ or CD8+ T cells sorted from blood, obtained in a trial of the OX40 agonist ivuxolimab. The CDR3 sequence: CATYKATGELFF. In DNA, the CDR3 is TGTGCCACTTATAAGGCCACCGGGGAGCTGTTTTTT.